The clone carrying this T cell receptor beta chain was observed once. Its target is not known. The length of the CDR3 is 17 residues. Germline V gene lookup returns CDR1 SGHRS and CDR2 YFSETQ. V shed 4 bases, J shed 2 bases, and the junction held 6 bases outside the gene matches. This record belongs to a study of cytomegalovirus exposure and HLA in healthy donors. Notes on the study in general: The authors later found HLA-associated TCR beta chains more clonally expanded than equally common others. Cytomegalovirus-associated status was assigned to 150 or so TCR beta chains. Under in vitro conditions, three CMV-associated chains were confirmed as specific for CMV antigens. Accounts indicate the classifier identified cytomegalovirus status with strong specificity and sensitivity.

It was with 60 Vbeta and 13 Jbeta primers that the PCR ran. The repertoire was sequenced with immunoSEQ multiplex PCR; TCRdb's copy has only in-frame clones and lacks some. Of about 91,000 clones listed, around 68% are singletons. The sample was PBMCs. The clonotype comes from a female donor in good health and CMV-seronegative. V gene TRBV5-1 combines with J gene TRBJ2-3; 14 bases align to TRBD2. Here the CDR3 reads CASSPWTSGRTTDTQYF. The CDR3 bases are TGCGCCAGCAGCCCCTGGACTAGCGGGAGGACCACAGATACGCAGTATTTT.